This note documents a single T cell receptor beta chain sequence. MiXCR, run by TCRdb on the RT-PCR reads, gives a single entry per CDR3 protein. The table shows about 680,000 distinct CDR3 sequences, with approximately 14% occurring only once. Germline V lookup: CDR1 SGHVS, CDR2 FQNEAQ. V lost 5 bases to trimming and J lost 4 bases; unmatched junction nucleotides: 11. This CDR3 region has 17 residues. Sequencing input: memory CD4+ T cells from blood. The receptor was derived from a female donor in good health, serving as a healthy control. This chain links TRBV7-8 with TRBJ2-2; 9 bases map to TRBD2. As DNA, the CDR3 is TGTGCCAGCAGCCCACTTATAGCGGGAGAATCCACCGGGGAGCTGTTTTTT. Translated: CASSPLIAGESTGELFF. Based on the CDR3 plus reference TRBV7-8 and TRBJ2-2, the full variable domain is GAGVSQSPRYKVAKRGQDVALRCDPISGHVSLFWYQQALGQGPEFLTYFQNEAQLDKSGLPSDRFFAERPEGSVSTLKIQRTQQEDSAVYLCASSPLIAGESTGELFFGEGSRLTVL.